Each of the 3 T cell receptor beta chains below was sequenced from the same sample in a study of CXCR3-negative and CXCR3-positive naive CD8 T cells. Each TRB cDNA library was prepared by 5' RACE (with UMI labels). One entry per CDR3 protein, without DNA, is what TCRdb gives after re-calling the 5' RACE reads. The sample's table shows 140,000 to 150,000 distinct CDR3 sequences. Their antigen targets remain unknown. Overall study results and limits: For CXCR3-positive naive cells, TRB CDR3s were more hydrophobic than those of CXCR3-negative naive cells.

The sample taken for sequencing was naive CXCR3+ CD8+ T cells from blood. Subset: CD45RO-CCR7+CD27+CD95- naive CD8+ T cells expressing CXCR3 (TNR3+). Every receptor here comes from a human donor in good health. Some clones in this sample may be carry-over from other donors' samples.

The chain uses TRBV30 and TRBJ1-1. The CDR3 runs to 14 residues. CDR1 and CDR2 from the germline V gene are GTSNPN and SVGIG (reference sequence). CDR3 region: CAWSVGSIGTEAFF.

The V and J genes are TRBV7-9 and TRBJ1-1; the D gene TCRdb calls, TRBD1, cannot be checked with no DNA. This CDR3 is 13 amino acids long. Germline values: CDR1 SEHNR, CDR2 FQNEAQ (reference sequence). The CDR3 here is CASSLRDRLEAFF.

The gene calls are TRBV7-3 and TRBJ2-1; absent DNA, TCRdb's TRBD1 call cannot be checked. The CDR3 has 15 residues. Germline lookup yields CDR1 SGHTA and CDR2 FQGTGA. CDR3 sequence: CASSYIPGGYNEQFF. The whole variable domain, remainder taken from reference TRBV7-3 and TRBJ2-1, is GAGVSQTPSNKVTEKGKYVELRCDPISGHTALYWYRQSLGQGPEFLIYFQGTGAADDSGLPNDRFFAVRPEGSVSTLKIQRTERGDSAVYLCASSYIPGGYNEQFFGPGTRLTVL.